Each of the 2 T cell receptor beta chains below was sequenced from the same sample in a study of T cell repertoires in cytomegalovirus infection (dated by TCRdb to between 2018 and 2021). Sequencing was carried out with an Illumina HiSeq 1500. TCRdb trimmed the raw reads at Q25, called clones with MiXCR and kept productive beta chains. Merged by CDR3 protein, the rows form single entries marked with the most common genes and DNA. Recorded for this sample are about 310,000 distinct CDR3 sequences; 17% of them occurred a single time. The ten largest clones take up around 12% of the sample. Sequencing was carried out using PBMCs. All receptors come from a human donor in good health (CMV status not recorded). Some clones in this sample may be carry-over from other donors' samples.

This clonotype was recorded many times. The chain is built from TRBV11-1 and TRBJ2-1; D not certain. From germline, CDR1 is SGHAT and CDR2 FQDESV (reference sequence). The CDR3 is 15 amino acids. V was trimmed by 5 bases and J by 4 bases, leaving 15 bases between them. The chain's CDR3 is CASSPTTYLYNEQFF. DNA for the CDR3: TGTGCCAGCAGCCCCACAACTTACTTATACAATGAGCAGTTCTTC. Full variable domain (missing parts from reference TRBV11-1 and TRBJ2-1): EAEVAQSPRYKITEKSQAVAFWCDPISGHATLYWYRQILGQGPELLVQFQDESVVDDSQLPKDRFSAERLKGVDSTLKIQPAELGDSAMYLCASSPTTYLYNEQFFGPGTRLTVL.

The table lists this clonotype with many counts. The chain employs TRBV12-3 or TRBV12-4 and TRBJ2-1; a possible D gene is TRBD2 (5 bases). The CDR3 is 18 residues long. V was clipped by 3 bases and J by 5 bases, with 23 bases between them. The DNA of the CDR3 is TGTGCCAGCAGTTTCGGGCTCGGAGGCCACTCCGCACACAATGAGCAGTTCTTC. Translated: CASSFGLGGHSAHNEQFF.